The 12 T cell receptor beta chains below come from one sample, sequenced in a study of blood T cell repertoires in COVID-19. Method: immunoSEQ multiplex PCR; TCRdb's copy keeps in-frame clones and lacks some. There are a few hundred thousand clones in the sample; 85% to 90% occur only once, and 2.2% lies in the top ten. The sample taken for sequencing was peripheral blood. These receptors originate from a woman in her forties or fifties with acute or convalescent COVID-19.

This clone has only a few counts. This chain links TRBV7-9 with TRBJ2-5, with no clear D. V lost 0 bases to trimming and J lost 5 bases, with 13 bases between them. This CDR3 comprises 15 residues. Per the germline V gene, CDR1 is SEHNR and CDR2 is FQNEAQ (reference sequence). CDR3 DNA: TGTGCCAGCAGCTTAGCATGGCGGCGCGTGGAGACCCAGTACTTC. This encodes CASSLAWRRVETQYF.

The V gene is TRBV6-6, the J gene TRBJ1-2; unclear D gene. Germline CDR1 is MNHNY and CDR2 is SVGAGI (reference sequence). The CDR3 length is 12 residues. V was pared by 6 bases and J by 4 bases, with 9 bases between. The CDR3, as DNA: TGTGCCAGCAGCCCTTACTTCTATGGCTACACCTTC. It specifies CASSPYFYGYTF.

DNA of the CDR3: TGTGCCAGCAGCCAAGACTCAGACGAGCAGTACTTC. Translated: CASSQDSDEQYF. The chain is built from TRBV3-1 (or the pseudogene TRBV3-2) and TRBJ2-7; the D is unclear. Deletions cut 0 bases from V and 5 bases from J, with 5 bases between. Germline values: CDR1 LGHDT, CDR2 YNNKEL (reference sequence). There are 12 residues in the CDR3.

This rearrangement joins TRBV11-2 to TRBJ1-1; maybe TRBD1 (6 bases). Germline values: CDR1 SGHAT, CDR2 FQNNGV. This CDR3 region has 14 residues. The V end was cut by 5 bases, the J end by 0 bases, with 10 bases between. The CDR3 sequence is CASSLYRVNTEAFF. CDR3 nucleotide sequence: TGTGCCAGCAGCCTTTACAGGGTGAACACTGAAGCTTTCTTT.

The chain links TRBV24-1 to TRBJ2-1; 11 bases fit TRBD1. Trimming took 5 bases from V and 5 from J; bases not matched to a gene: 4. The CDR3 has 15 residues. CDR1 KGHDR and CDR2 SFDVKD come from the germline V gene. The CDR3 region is CATSGGTGGNNEQFF. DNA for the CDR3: TGTGCCACCAGTGGAGGGACAGGGGGGAACAATGAGCAGTTCTTC.

DNA for the CDR3: TGTGCAAGTCCTTTGGACGGGCAGGGGGACCACGAGCAGTACTTC. Amino acid sequence: CASPLDGQGDHEQYF. V gene TRBV12-2 combines with J gene TRBJ2-7; TRBD1, the D gene given by the table, was not confirmed from the DNA. TRBV12-2 is tagged as a pseudogene. This CDR3 spans 15 amino acids.

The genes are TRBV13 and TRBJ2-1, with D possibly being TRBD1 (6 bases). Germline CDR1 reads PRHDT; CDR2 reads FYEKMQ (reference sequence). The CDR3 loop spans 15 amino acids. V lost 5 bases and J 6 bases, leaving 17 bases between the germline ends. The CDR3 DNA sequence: TGTGCCAGCAGCGTCGGACAGTCCCCTGGCAATGAGCAGTTCTTC. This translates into CASSVGQSPGNEQFF.

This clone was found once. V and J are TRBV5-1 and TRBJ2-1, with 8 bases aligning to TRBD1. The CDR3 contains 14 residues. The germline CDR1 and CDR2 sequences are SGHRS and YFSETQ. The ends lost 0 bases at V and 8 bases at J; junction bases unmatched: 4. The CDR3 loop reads CASSLARGRDEQFF. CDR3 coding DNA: TGCGCCAGCAGCTTGGCCAGGGGGCGGGATGAGCAGTTCTTC.

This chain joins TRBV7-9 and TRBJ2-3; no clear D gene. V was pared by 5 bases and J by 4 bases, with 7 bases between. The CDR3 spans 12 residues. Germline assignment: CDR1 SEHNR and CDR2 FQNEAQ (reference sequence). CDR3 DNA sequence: TGTGCCAGCAGCCATCCCCCAGATACGCAGTATTTT. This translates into CASSHPPDTQYF. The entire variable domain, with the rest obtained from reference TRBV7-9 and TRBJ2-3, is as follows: DTGVSQNPRHKITKRGQNVTFRCDPISEHNRLYWYRQTLGQGPEFLTYFQNEAQLEKSRLLSDRFSAERPKGSFSTLEIQRTEQGDSAMYLCASSHPPDTQYFGPGTRLTVL.

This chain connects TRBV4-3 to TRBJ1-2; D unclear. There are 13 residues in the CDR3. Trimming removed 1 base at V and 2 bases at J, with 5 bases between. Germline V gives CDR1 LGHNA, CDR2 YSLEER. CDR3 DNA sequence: TGCGCCAGCAGCCAAGCCCAGAACTATGGCTACACCTTC. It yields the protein CASSQAQNYGYTF.

The CDR3 reads CASSVPRQTSGELFF. The CDR3 bases are TGTGCCAGCAGCGTCCCCAGGCAGACCTCCGGGGAGCTGTTTTTT. The gene calls are TRBV5-6 and TRBJ2-2; D gene unclear. Trimming stripped 4 bases from V and 6 bases from J, with 16 bases between. The CDR3 runs to 15 residues. Germline-derived CDR1 and CDR2 are SGHDT and YYEEEE.

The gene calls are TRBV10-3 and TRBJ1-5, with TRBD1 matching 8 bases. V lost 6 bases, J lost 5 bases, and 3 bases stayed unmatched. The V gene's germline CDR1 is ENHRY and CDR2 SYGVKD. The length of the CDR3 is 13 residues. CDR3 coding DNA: TGTGCCATCAGCGGGGACAGGTATCAGCCCCAGCATTTT. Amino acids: CAISGDRYQPQHF.